One and the same sample provided the 8 T cell receptor beta chains below, sequenced in a study of a mutant IDH1 vaccine in newly diagnosed glioma. Clones were sequenced by immunoSEQ multiplex PCR, and TCRdb holds only the in-frame ones, with some missing. Of about 27,000 clones listed, roughly 83% are singletons. Indicated time point: week 35, safety follow-up. Vaccination used 300 ug of mutant IDH1 20-mer peptide per dose, with topical imiquimod. No antigen has been identified for these receptors. The material was PBMCs, obtained from a glioma patient whose treatment included an IDH1 peptide vaccine. The origin of the receptors is a man younger than 40 with glioma.

The rearrangement joins TRBV29-1 to TRBJ2-1, with D possibly TRBD2 on 6 matching bases. The CDR3 spans 14 residues. Germline loops: CDR1 SQVTM, CDR2 ANQGSEA. The V gene lost 7 bases and the J gene lost 6 bases, with 19 bases spanning the gap. The CDR3 region has the DNA TGCAGCGCCCCGGAGGGCGGGAATTCCAATGAGCAGTTCTTC. Its translation is CSAPEGGNSNEQFF.

This clone was counted only a few times. The chain employs TRBV7-8 and TRBJ1-1; D may be TRBD1 (5 bases). The CDR3 runs to 14 residues. The germline V gene has CDR1 SGHVS and CDR2 FQNEAQ. Trimming removed 2 bases at V and 4 bases at J, with 11 bases between. CDR3 loop: CASSLSRGSTEAFF. In DNA form, the CDR3 reads TGTGCCAGCAGCTTATCTCGGGGGAGCACTGAAGCTTTCTTT.

The rearrangement uses TRBV30 and TRBJ1-2; 7 bases match TRBD1. V dropped 2 bases and J dropped 4; count of bases not matched to a gene: 7. Germline V lookup: CDR1 GTSNPN, CDR2 SVGIG (reference sequence). This CDR3 is built from 14 residues. CDR3 residues: CAWSLRQGSYGYTF. CDR3 DNA sequence: TGTGCCTGGAGTCTCCGACAGGGCTCCTATGGCTACACCTTC. The full variable domain, in which reference TRBV30 and TRBJ1-2 provide the parts outside the CDR3, is SQTIHQWPATLVQPVGSPLSLECTVEGTSNPNLYWYRQAAGRGLQLLFYSVGIGQISSEVPQNLSASRPQDRQFILSSKKLLLSDSGFYLCAWSLRQGSYGYTFGSGTRLTVV.

The gene calls are TRBV20-1 and TRBJ2-1; D not certain. Germline CDR1 reads DFQATT; CDR2 reads SNEGSKA (reference sequence). Trimming stripped 6 bases from V and 4 bases from J, with 4 bases between. The CDR3 spans 10 residues. The CDR3 spells CSAGYNEQFF. CDR3 DNA: TGCAGTGCAGGTTACAATGAGCAGTTCTTC.

In this sample, this clone turned up a few times. The chain employs TRBV5-1 and TRBJ1-5; TRBD1 might be the D (6 bases). In germline, CDR1 is SGHRS, CDR2 YFSETQ. V lost 4 bases to trimming and J lost 0 bases, with 14 bases between them. The CDR3 has 16 residues. Here the CDR3 DNA reads TGCGCCAGCAGCCCGGAAGGGGGGTATAGCAATCAGCCCCAGCATTTT. It is translated as CASSPEGGYSNQPQHF.

This clone was seen only once. The chain couples TRBV5-1 to TRBJ1-1; 10 nucleotides match TRBD1. This CDR3 contains 15 residues. Germline V lookup: CDR1 SGHRS, CDR2 YFSETQ. V lost 3 bases, J lost 5 bases, and 7 bases stayed unmatched. The CDR3 nucleotides are TGCGCCAGCAGCTGGACAGGGGGGGAAGGAACTGAAGCTTTCTTT. Residues: CASSWTGGEGTEAFF. The full variable domain, completed using reference TRBV5-1 and TRBJ1-1, is KAGVTQTPRYLIKTRGQQVTLSCSPISGHRSVSWYQQTPGQGLQFLFEYFSETQRNKGNFPGRFSGRQFSNSRSEMNVSTLELGDSALYLCASSWTGGEGTEAFFGQGTRLTVV.

This sequence joins TRBV19 and TRBJ2-1; 7 nucleotides match TRBD2. CDR1 LNHDA and CDR2 SQIVND come from the germline V gene (reference sequence). Trimming cost V 4 bases and J 0 bases; bases outside gene matches: 3. The CDR3 has 15 amino acids. The CDR3 DNA reads as TGTGCCAGTAGTAAGACTAGCCACTCCTACAATGAGCAGTTCTTC. This codes for CASSKTSHSYNEQFF.

V usage is TRBV5-3 and J usage is TRBJ1-3, with D unresolved. TRBV5-3 counts as an open reading frame of uncertain function. This CDR3 has 19 amino acids. V lost 3 bases, J lost 2 bases, and 24 bases lay in between. The CDR3 coding sequence is TGTGCCAGAAGCTATCTCGGGAGATATTGGGGAGGCCCTGGAAACACCATATATTTT. As protein: CARSYLGRYWGGPGNTIYF.